The 19 T cell receptor beta chains below all came from one sample that was sequenced in a study of T-cell reconstitution after alpha-beta-depleted transplantation in children. TCRbeta library construction was performed incorporating unique molecular identifiers. One entry per CDR3 protein results from TCRdb running MiXCR on the PCR reads. The sample contains about 72,000 distinct CDR3 sequences, about 7.3% of which appear only once. Sequenced material: PBMCs from the stem cell graft donor, taken from the stem cell graft. These receptors were taken from a human donor who donated a stem cell graft to a child with acute lymphoblastic leukemia.

At least ten counts were recorded for this clonotype. The chain uses TRBV7-2 and TRBJ2-4, with 10 bases lining up with TRBD1. The CDR3 is 16 amino acids. Germline CDR1 SGHTA, CDR2 FQGNSA. The V and J ends lost 5 bases and 2 bases, in that order; junction bases with no gene match: 6. CDR3 nucleotides: TGTGCCAGCAGCCCACCGGGACAGGGGCCCAAAAACATTCAGTACTTC. It is translated as CASSPPGQGPKNIQYF.

This clonotype was detected only a few times. This sequence joins TRBV11-2 and TRBJ2-1; D possibly corresponds to TRBD2 (5 bases). Germline CDR1 is SGHAT and CDR2 is FQNNGV. Trimming pared 2 bases from V and 0 bases from J, leaving 17 bases between. The CDR3 consists of 18 residues. CDR3 in DNA: TGTGCCAGCAGCTTATTCCGTCAACGAGGGAGCTCCTACAATGAGCAGTTCTTC. It yields the protein CASSLFRQRGSSYNEQFF.

This clonotype has just a few counts. This sequence joins TRBV21-1 and TRBJ2-3; the D call of TRBD1 is as the table states it, not checked on the DNA. TRBV21-1 is an annotated pseudogene. This CDR3 spans 15 amino acids. This CDR3 reads CASSEGQAPTDTQYF. The CDR3 region has the DNA TGTGCCAGCAGCGAAGGACAGGCCCCCACAGATACGCAGTATTTT.

This clonotype has ten or more counts. CDR3 region: CSARRGASTGELFF. The CDR3 nucleotides read TGCAGTGCTAGACGGGGGGCGTCCACCGGGGAGCTGTTTTTT. V is TRBV20-1 and J is TRBJ2-2; tentative D call: TRBD2 (7 bases). Per germline, CDR1 DFQATT and CDR2 SNEGSKA (reference sequence). V was cut by 2 bases and J by 4 bases, with 11 bases left in between. The CDR3 has 14 residues.

This clonotype was observed many times. V is TRBV12-3 or TRBV12-4 and J is TRBJ2-1; D may match TRBD1 or TRBD2 (5 bases each). The V gene lost 6 bases and the J gene lost 15 bases, with 18 bases spanning the gap. There are 12 residues in the CDR3. In nucleotides, the CDR3 is TGTGCCAGCAGGCCAAGGGGTAGCGTCACGTTCTTC. Translation gives CASRPRGSVTFF.

This clonotype has a handful of counts. One base away lies a much larger clone, so this may be a sequencing read error. The chain is built from TRBV7-3 and TRBJ1-1, with 7 bases aligning to TRBD1. The CDR3 runs to 13 residues. Germline CDR1 SGHTA, CDR2 FQGTGA. J lost 3 bases, V lost 3 bases, and 1 base had no gene match. CDR3 residues: CASSFDRDTEAFF. CDR3 nucleotide sequence: TGTGCCAGCAGCTTTGACAGGGACACTGAAGCTTTCTTT.

The V and J genes are TRBV28 and TRBJ2-7, with TRBD1 matching over 10 bases. CDR3 length equals 16 residues. V trimming: 7 bases; J trimming: 5 bases; junction bases outside the gene matches: 14. Germline CDR1 MDHEN, CDR2 SYDVKM. CDR3 amino acids: CASTYSPGQGFNEQYF. In nucleotides, the CDR3 is TGTGCCAGCACTTACTCCCCGGGACAGGGGTTCAACGAGCAGTACTTC.

This clonotype was recorded at least ten times. V usage is TRBV20-1 and J usage is TRBJ2-1, with a tentative D call TRBD2 (5 bases). CDR1 and CDR2 from the germline V gene are DFQATT and SNEGSKA (reference sequence). Between the trimmed V and J ends, which lost 6 bases and 2 bases, there was a span of 14 bases. The CDR3 runs 14 residues. In DNA form, the CDR3 reads TGCAGTGCCTCGGACCAGAGGGCCTACAATGAGCAGTTCTTC. As protein: CSASDQRAYNEQFF.

The chain employs TRBV5-6 and TRBJ1-1; the D is unclear. With 8 bases removed from V and 11 bases from J, the gap between germline ends came to 16 bases. In germline, CDR1 is SGHDT, CDR2 YYEEEE. The CDR3 loop spans 11 amino acids. The CDR3 DNA reads TGTGCCAGGGGCTTGGCGGGTAGGGCTTTCTTT. Protein: CARGLAGRAFF.

This clonotype was observed a handful of times. The chain uses TRBV29-1 and TRBJ2-1; D may be TRBD2 (6 bases). This CDR3 comprises 13 residues. CDR1 is SQVTM, CDR2 ANQGSEA, per germline. The germline V and J ends were trimmed by 3 bases and 3 bases, with 9 bases remaining between them. In DNA form, the CDR3 reads TGCAGCGTTGATCGGGGGATCTACAATGAGCAGTTCTTC. It specifies CSVDRGIYNEQFF.

In this sample, this clonotype turned up a few times. J is TRBJ2-1 and V is TRBV11-3; TRBD2 might be the D (6 bases). In germline, CDR1 is SGHNT, CDR2 YENEEA. V was shortened by 1 base and J by 11 bases, with 12 bases between the two germline ends. This CDR3 is built from 13 residues. CDR3 protein: CASSLVRDSKQFF. CDR3 sequence (DNA): TGTGCCAGCAGCTTAGTGAGGGACTCCAAGCAGTTCTTC.

This clonotype was recorded at least ten times. The chain combines TRBV24-1 with TRBJ1-1; D unclear. Trimming cost V 10 bases and J 2 bases, with 7 bases left between them. The germline V gene has CDR1 KGHDR and CDR2 SFDVKD. This CDR3 has 11 residues. The DNA of the CDR3 is TGTGCCACGGCAGGAAACACTGAAGCTTTCTTT. Translation: CATAGNTEAFF.

The table lists this clonotype with a few counts. This chain connects TRBV10-2 to TRBJ2-2; D is unclear. CDR1 is WSHSY, CDR2 SAAADI, per germline. V shed 3 bases and J shed 4 bases, with 9 bases lying between them. CDR3 length equals 14 residues. Here the CDR3 DNA reads TGCGCCAGCAGTGAAAAGGGAACCACCGGGGAGCTGTTTTTT. This codes for CASSEKGTTGELFF.

In its sample, this clonotype was seen many times. The rearrangement uses TRBV6-5 and TRBJ1-6, with 7 positions matching TRBD1. The CDR3 extends over 13 amino acids. J lost 10 bases, V lost 8 bases, and 8 bases had no gene match. Germline CDR1 is MNHEY and CDR2 is SVGAGI. The CDR3 spells CASRRGRGSPLHF. DNA for the CDR3: TGTGCCAGCCGGAGGGGGCGGGGGTCACCCCTCCACTTT.

This chain joins TRBV18 and TRBJ1-3; 8 positions agree with TRBD1. The CDR3 spans 16 residues. V lost 4 bases and J lost 0; bases outside the gene matches: 5. Germline values: CDR1 KGHSH, CDR2 LQKENI. The CDR3 protein is CASSLGQASSGNTIYF. The CDR3 DNA is TGTGCCAGCTCACTGGGACAGGCGAGCTCTGGAAACACCATATATTTT.

Concerning this clonotype itself: The CDR3 does not close with the conserved phenylalanine or tryptophan, likely indicating a read error. In DNA form, the CDR3 reads TGTGCCAGCCGCCGGGGGGTCAGCACAGATACGCAGTATTCT. Amino acids: CASRRGVSTDTQYS. The chain recombines TRBV27 with TRBJ2-3; 7 bases map to TRBD2. Unmatched junction bases numbered 5, after V lost 8 bases and J lost 0 bases. The CDR3 has 14 residues. Germline V gives CDR1 MNHEY, CDR2 SMNVEV (reference sequence).

This chain links TRBV19 with TRBJ1-2; possibly TRBD1 for D (6 bases). CDR1 and CDR2 from the germline V gene are LNHDA and SQIVND (reference sequence). Trimming took off 10 bases at V and 0 bases at J, with 12 bases between the two ends. This CDR3 region has 13 residues. CDR3 in amino acids: CATKDSPNYGYTF. As DNA, the CDR3 is TGTGCCACCAAGGACAGTCCTAACTATGGCTACACCTTC.

This clonotype came up many times. V is TRBV6-5 and J is TRBJ2-5; D uncertain. CDR3 length: 13 amino acids. CDR1 and CDR2 from the germline V gene are MNHEY and SVGAGI. Trimming took off 0 bases at V and 4 bases at J, with 6 bases between the two ends. CDR3 sequence reads: CASSYSGIETQYF. In DNA, the CDR3 is TGTGCCAGCAGTTACTCGGGGATAGAGACCCAGTACTTC.

The chain recombines TRBV20-1 with TRBJ2-1; no clear D gene. CDR1 and CDR2 (germline): DFQATT, SNEGSKA (reference sequence). The V and J ends lost 2 bases and 7 bases respectively, with 15 bases between them. The CDR3 covers 14 residues. The CDR3: CSARIPTRANEQFF. The CDR3 DNA reads TGCAGTGCTAGAATCCCCACACGGGCGAATGAGCAGTTCTTC.